This T cell receptor beta chain was captured by sequencing in a study of T cell changes during pregnancy in multiple sclerosis. This clone was seen once. Generated by immunoSEQ multiplex PCR, the TCRdb table keeps only in-frame clones and is missing some. This sample has 45,000 to 65,000 clones; under 95% occur once, and the top ten carry 3.6%. CDR3 length: 17 residues. Germline CDR1 MGHRA, CDR2 YSYEKL. With 5 bases clipped from V and 7 bases from J, the junction kept 16 bases outside the gene matches. The clonotype was recovered from a female donor in good health, enrolled as a control in a pregnancy study. The sequencing here drew on peripheral blood, taken after pregnancy. The chain couples TRBV4-1 to TRBJ2-4, with 8 bases matching TRBD2. CDR3 sequence: CASSITNDRGGLNIQYF. The CDR3 DNA reads TGCGCCAGCAGCATTACTAACGATCGGGGGGGCTTGAACATTCAGTACTTC.